This T cell receptor beta chain was obtained from a study of OX40 agonist ivuxolimab in advanced cancers. On the study more broadly: An agonistic anti-OX40 (CD134) antibody, ivuxolimab, was used to treat the patients. Aged about 23 to 90 with a mean of 60 years, they were about 78% male.

Whole-study results and caveats: CD8+ T cells were the subset that, on average, had more expanded clones than CD4+.

With regard to this clone: Its antigen remains unidentified.

The data were produced by immunoSEQ multiplex PCR, yet TCRdb's version contains in-frame clones alone and is incomplete. The sample consists of 30,000 to 35,000 clones, roughly 84% of them appearing once. CDR3 length equals 12 residues. V lost 2 bases, J lost 1 base, and 2 bases lay in between. From germline, CDR1 is SGHDN and CDR2 FVKESK. The receptor comes from an adult with an advanced solid tumor such as melanoma, head and neck, liver or kidney cancer. The sequencing here drew on CD4+ or CD8+ T cells sorted from blood, taken in a trial of the OX40 agonist ivuxolimab. The gene calls are TRBV14 and TRBJ1-1; unclear D gene. For the CDR3, the DNA is TGTGCCAGCAGCCAATCGAACACTGAAGCTTTCTTT. Residues: CASSQSNTEAFF. The full variable domain, completed using reference TRBV14 and TRBJ1-1, is EAGVTQFPSHSVIEKGQTVTLRCDPISGHDNLYWYRRVMGKEIKFLLHFVKESKQDESGMPNNRFLAERTGGTYSTLKVQPAELEDSGVYFCASSQSNTEAFFGQGTRLTVV.